The next 14 T cell receptor beta chains were all read from a single sample in a study of post-analysis software for immune sequencing data. Broader study findings: Five TRBV segments were significantly more frequent in patients than in controls. TRBV5-6, TRBV5-1 and TRBV20-1 were among these segments.

Which antigens these TCRs recognize remains unknown. Unique-molecular-identifier-tagged TCR beta cDNA libraries were used. TCRdb reprocessed the PCR reads via MiXCR and lists one record per CDR3 protein. The data show around 700,000 distinct CDR3 sequences, approximately 59% seen once. The specimen sequenced was blood. These TCRs come from a girl aged 2-10 years with multiple sclerosis.

This clonotype was found a few times. The gene calls are TRBV12-3 or TRBV12-4 and TRBJ1-2; D gene uncertain. CDR3 length: 13 amino acids. Deletions cut 2 bases from V and 6 bases from J, with 10 bases between. The CDR3 is CASSLRTPHGYTF. The CDR3, as DNA: TGTGCCAGCAGTTTACGGACGCCGCATGGCTACACCTTC.

The rearrangement links TRBV7-2 to TRBJ2-3; 9 bases are a match to TRBD2. V lost 0 bases to trimming and J lost 2 bases; unmatched junction nucleotides: 6. Germline lookup yields CDR1 SGHTA and CDR2 FQGNSA. CDR3 size: 17 residues. CDR3 nucleotides: TGTGCCAGCAGCTTAGCCGTAGCGGGAGTCGACACAGATACGCAGTATTTT. This translates into CASSLAVAGVDTDTQYF. Full variable domain (remainder filled in from reference TRBV7-2 and TRBJ2-3): GAGVSQSPSNKVTEKGKDVELRCDPISGHTALYWYRQSLGQGLEFLIYFQGNSAPDKSGLPSDRFSAERTGGSVSTLTIQRTQQEDSAVYLCASSLAVAGVDTDTQYFGPGTRLTVL.

In nucleotides, the CDR3 is TGTGCCAGCAGCTTACAGGGGCGAGGCACTGAAGCTTTCTTT. Protein sequence: CASSLQGRGTEAFF. This chain uses TRBV12-3 or TRBV12-4 with TRBJ1-1; 7 bases map to TRBD1. CDR3 length: 14 residues. The ends lost 6 bases at V and 4 bases at J; junction bases unmatched: 8.

This CDR3 reads CASSQGGTGTSGNEQFF. The CDR3 nucleotides are TGTGCCAGCAGCCAAGGGGGAACCGGGACTAGCGGCAATGAGCAGTTCTTC. V and J are TRBV3-1 and TRBJ2-1; 11 bases are shared with TRBD2. Germline CDR1 reads LGHDT; CDR2 reads YNNKEL (reference sequence). The J segment lost 6 bases and the V segment lost 1 base, leaving 8 bases of the junction unmatched. This CDR3 is 17 amino acids long.

This clonotype appeared a single time. The chain recombines TRBV11-3 with TRBJ2-1; no clear D gene. Germline V gives CDR1 SGHNT, CDR2 YENEEA. The CDR3 extends over 16 amino acids. V lost 0 bases to trimming and J lost 1 base, with 10 bases between them. CDR3 sequence (DNA): TGTGCCAGCAGCTTAGAGAGCCGAGGTTCCTACAATGAGCAGTTCTTC. Translated, it gives CASSLESRGSYNEQFF.

In its sample, this clonotype was seen a few times. The chain uses TRBV13 and TRBJ2-1; D call uncertain. CDR1 and CDR2 from the germline V gene are PRHDT and FYEKMQ (reference sequence). Deletions cut 0 bases from V and 8 bases from J, with 5 bases between. This CDR3 is 12 amino acids long. CDR3 protein: CASSLGFHEQFF. For the CDR3, the DNA is TGTGCCAGCAGCTTAGGGTTCCATGAGCAGTTCTTC.

The J gene is TRBJ1-5, the V gene TRBV7-9; 9 nucleotides line up with TRBD1. The CDR3 runs to 17 residues. Per the germline V gene, CDR1 is SEHNR and CDR2 is FQNEAQ (reference sequence). Germline trimming cut 3 bases from V and 2 bases from J; bases unmatched to any gene: 8. For the CDR3, the DNA is TGTGCCAGCAGCTTGTACGCCGGGACAGGGCGCAATCAGCCCCAGCATTTT. Protein product: CASSLYAGTGRNQPQHF.

The V gene is TRBV20-1, the J gene TRBJ2-3; 10 bases match TRBD2. Germline-derived CDR1 and CDR2 are DFQATT and SNEGSKA (reference sequence). The CDR3 loop spans 16 amino acids. The V gene end was trimmed by 5 bases and the J gene end by 8 bases; junction bases not matched to a gene: 16. CDR3 DNA sequence: TGCAGTGCTGGCCTACAATCGGCTAGCGGGAGCCCTACGCAGTATTTT. Amino acids: CSAGLQSASGSPTQYF.

The CDR3 is CSVVGGILNIQYF. CDR3 DNA sequence: TGCAGCGTTGTTGGAGGGATTTTAAACATTCAGTACTTC. This chain joins TRBV29-1 and TRBJ2-4, with a tentative D call TRBD2 (6 bases). CDR3 size: 13 residues. CDR1 and CDR2 (germline): SQVTM, ANQGSEA. Trimming stripped 4 bases from V and 6 bases from J, with 13 bases between.

This chain connects TRBV10-3 to TRBJ1-1; 7 nucleotides match TRBD1. The CDR3 has 12 amino acids. V dropped 5 bases and J dropped 10; count of bases not matched to a gene: 7. The V gene's germline CDR1 is ENHRY and CDR2 SYGVKD. This CDR3 is CAISSPGQVAFF. The CDR3 nucleotides are TGTGCCATCAGTTCACCAGGACAGGTAGCTTTCTTT.

Note on this clonotype: The germline gene is not matched at one end of the junction; a read error may be the cause. This chain connects TRBV12-3 or TRBV12-4 to TRBJ2-3; unclear D gene. The CDR3 totals 14 residues. CDR3 in amino acids: CASSPRRSTDAQYF. The DNA for the CDR3 is TGTGCCAGCAGCCCCCGGCGTAGCACAGATGCGCAGTATTTT.

The chain couples TRBV29-1 to TRBJ2-7; 7 bases are shared with TRBD2. The CDR3 consists of 12 residues. The junction had 8 bases not matched to a gene; V was cut back by 7 bases and J by 5 bases. Germline V gene sequence: CDR1 SQVTM, CDR2 ANQGSEA. The CDR3 spells CSGVGGSDEQYF. The DNA of the CDR3 is TGCAGCGGAGTCGGGGGGTCGGACGAGCAGTACTTC.

This chain links TRBV6-1 with TRBJ2-7; unclear D gene. The CDR3 is 12 residues long. Germline V gene data show CDR1 as MNHNS and CDR2 as SASEGT. Trimming cost V 6 bases and J 4 bases, with 10 bases left between them. The CDR3 bases are TGTGCCAGCAGGGCCCAATGGTACGAGCAGTACTTC. It specifies CASRAQWYEQYF.

The chain is built from TRBV20-1 and TRBJ2-3; D assignment may be TRBD1 or TRBD2 (5 bases each). This CDR3 contains 11 residues. Between the trimmed V and J ends, which lost 5 bases and 3 bases, there was a span of 6 bases. The germline V gene encodes CDR1 DFQATT and CDR2 SNEGSKA (reference sequence). DNA for the CDR3: TGCAGTGCTGAGGGGACAGATACGCAGTATTTT. Amino acid sequence: CSAEGTDTQYF.